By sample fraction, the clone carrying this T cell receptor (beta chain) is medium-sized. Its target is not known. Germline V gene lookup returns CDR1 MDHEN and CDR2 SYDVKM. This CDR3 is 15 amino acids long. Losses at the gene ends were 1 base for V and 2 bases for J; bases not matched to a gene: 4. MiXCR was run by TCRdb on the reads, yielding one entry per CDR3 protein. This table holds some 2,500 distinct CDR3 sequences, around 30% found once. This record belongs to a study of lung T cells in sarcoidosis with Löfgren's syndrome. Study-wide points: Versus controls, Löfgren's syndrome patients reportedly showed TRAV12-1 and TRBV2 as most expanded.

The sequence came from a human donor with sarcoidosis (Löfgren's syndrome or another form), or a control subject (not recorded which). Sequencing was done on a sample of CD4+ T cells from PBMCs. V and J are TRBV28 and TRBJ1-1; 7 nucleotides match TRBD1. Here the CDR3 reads CASSLLGGGNTEAFF. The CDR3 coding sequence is TGTGCCAGCAGTTTATTAGGGGGCGGAAACACTGAAGCTTTCTTT.